Listed below are T cell receptor beta chains from one sample, sequenced in a study of T cell changes during pregnancy in multiple sclerosis. Here immunoSEQ multiplex PCR was the method, and the copy in TCRdb shows in-frame clones only, minus some. The sample includes around 48,000 clones, about 90% of them seen just once. The sequencing used CD4+ T cells from peripheral blood mononuclear cells, collected in the second trimester of pregnancy. The receptors derive from a female donor with multiple sclerosis, enrolled in a pregnancy study. CDR3s include the opening cysteine and the closing phenylalanine or tryptophan. D genes are given only for firm matches. Clone sizes are given selectively: once, few, many, or a class where the clone is expanded.

CDR3 protein: CASSLVDGTEAFF
CDR3 DNA: TGTGCCAGCAGCCTAGTAGATGGCACTGAAGCTTTCTTT
D gene: NA
V gene: TRBV9
J gene: TRBJ1-1
clone size: NA

CDR3 protein: CASSRRDKSYNEQFF
CDR3 DNA: TGTGCCAGCAGCCGCCGGGACAAATCCTACAATGAGCAGTTCTTC
D gene: NA
V gene: TRBV7-3
J gene: TRBJ2-1
clone size: NA

CDR3 protein: CASSHGQFPTSYGYTF
CDR3 DNA: TGTGCCAGCAGCCACGGACAGTTTCCCACTTCCTATGGCTACACCTTC
D gene: NA
V gene: TRBV5-6
J gene: TRBJ1-2
clone size: once

CDR3 protein: CASRPGGASSARF
CDR3 DNA: TGTGCCAGCAGACCAGGGGGCGCTTCATCGGCTCGATTC
D gene: TRBD1
V gene: TRBV28
J gene: TRBJ1-2
clone size: NA

CDR3 protein: CASSHAGLAGDNEQFF
CDR3 DNA: TGTGCCAGCAGCCATGCGGGACTAGCGGGAGACAATGAGCAGTTCTTC
D gene: TRBD2
V gene: TRBV5-6
J gene: TRBJ2-1
clone size: once

CDR3 protein: CAISDDSRNNQPQHF
CDR3 DNA: TGTGCCATCAGTGACGACAGCCGAAACAATCAGCCCCAGCATTTT
D gene: NA
V gene: TRBV10-3
J gene: TRBJ1-5
clone size: once

CDR3 protein: CASTTNTEAFF
CDR3 DNA: TGTGCCAGCACAACAAACACTGAAGCTTTCTTT
D gene: NA
V gene: TRBV25-1
J gene: TRBJ1-1
clone size: NA

CDR3 protein: CASSIKRYGYTF
CDR3 DNA: TGTGCCAGTAGTATTAAGAGATACGGCTACACCTTC
D gene: NA
V gene: TRBV19
J gene: TRBJ1-2
clone size: NA

CDR3 protein: CASSLASGRRAYEQYF
CDR3 DNA: TGTGCCAGCAGTTTAGCTAGCGGGAGGAGAGCCTACGAGCAGTACTTC
D gene: TRBD2
V gene: TRBV27
J gene: TRBJ2-7
clone size: NA

CDR3 protein: CASKGGLAGVGTGELFF
CDR3 DNA: TGTGCCAGCAAAGGGGGACTAGCGGGAGTGGGAACCGGGGAGCTGTTTTTT
D gene: TRBD2
V gene: TRBV2
J gene: TRBJ2-2
clone size: NA

CDR3 protein: CASSSGDQPQHF
CDR3 DNA: TGTGCCAGCAGCTCCGGAGATCAGCCCCAGCATTTT
D gene: NA
V gene: TRBV7-9
J gene: TRBJ1-5
clone size: medium-sized

CDR3 protein: CASTWTSGIGNEQFF
CDR3 DNA: TGTGCCAGTACCTGGACTAGCGGGATAGGGAATGAGCAGTTCTTC
D gene: TRBD2
V gene: TRBV2
J gene: TRBJ2-1
clone size: NA

CDR3 protein: CASKAVFRGTDTQYF
CDR3 DNA: TGTGCCAGCAAGGCGGTCTTCAGGGGCACAGATACGCAGTATTTT
D gene: NA
V gene: TRBV14
J gene: TRBJ2-3
clone size: NA

CDR3 protein: CASSTGQNAQPQHF
CDR3 DNA: TGTGCCAGCAGTACCGGACAGAATGCTCAGCCCCAGCATTTT
D gene: NA
V gene: TRBV6-5
J gene: TRBJ1-5
clone size: once

CDR3 protein: CAWMNRDEAFF
CDR3 DNA: TGTGCCTGGATGAACAGAGATGAAGCTTTCTTT
D gene: NA
V gene: TRBV30
J gene: TRBJ1-1
clone size: few

CDR3 protein: CASSVGLAGNTGELFF
CDR3 DNA: TGTGCCAGCAGCGTAGGACTAGCGGGGAACACCGGGGAGCTGTTTTTT
D gene: TRBD2
V gene: TRBV9
J gene: TRBJ2-2
clone size: NA

CDR3 protein: CACRTASHGDTQYF
CDR3 DNA: TGTGCCTGCAGGACAGCCTCACATGGGGATACGCAGTATTTT
D gene: NA
V gene: TRBV30
J gene: TRBJ2-3
clone size: NA

CDR3 protein: CASNPPGQGGEKLFF
CDR3 DNA: TGTGCCAGCAACCCCCCGGGACAGGGGGGGGAAAAACTGTTTTTT
D gene: TRBD1
V gene: TRBV28
J gene: TRBJ1-4
clone size: NA

CDR3 protein: CAISGGRTSVTNEQFF
CDR3 DNA: TGTGCCATCTCCGGGGGAAGGACTAGCGTAACCAATGAGCAGTTCTTC
D gene: TRBD2
V gene: TRBV10-3
J gene: TRBJ2-1
clone size: NA

CDR3 protein: CASKRQGTNYGYTF
CDR3 DNA: TGTGCCAGCAAACGACAGGGCACTAACTATGGCTACACCTTC
D gene: TRBD1
V gene: TRBV2
J gene: TRBJ1-2
clone size: NA

CDR3 protein: CASSEDRDTGELFF
CDR3 DNA: TGTGCCAGCAGTGAGGACAGGGACACCGGGGAGCTGTTTTTT
D gene: TRBD1
V gene: TRBV25-1
J gene: TRBJ2-2
clone size: NA

CDR3 protein: CASSPEIQGLEQYF
CDR3 DNA: TGTGCCAGCAGCCCAGAAATACAGGGTTTAGAGCAGTACTTC
D gene: NA
V gene: TRBV7-2
J gene: TRBJ2-7
clone size: NA

CDR3 protein: CASRHRRTVISYEQYF
CDR3 DNA: TGTGCCAGCAGACACAGGCGGACAGTTATATCCTACGAGCAGTACTTC
D gene: NA
V gene: TRBV13
J gene: TRBJ2-7
clone size: NA

CDR3 protein: CASSLPPSGTSREQFF
CDR3 DNA: TGCGCCAGCAGCTTGCCTCCTTCCGGGACTAGCCGGGAGCAGTTCTTC
D gene: TRBD2
V gene: TRBV5-1
J gene: TRBJ2-1
clone size: NA

CDR3 protein: CASSSRSLYGYTF
CDR3 DNA: TGTGCCAGCAGCAGCAGGTCCCTCTATGGCTACACCTTC
D gene: NA
V gene: TRBV7-9
J gene: TRBJ1-2
clone size: NA

CDR3 protein: CASRLGRGDFQYF
CDR3 DNA: TGTGCAAGTCGCTTAGGAAGAGGGGACTTTCAGTATTTT
D gene: NA
V gene: TRBV12-2
J gene: TRBJ2-3
clone size: once

CDR3 protein: CASSEALLQGANIQYF
CDR3 DNA: TGTGCCAGCAGTGAAGCCTTATTACAGGGGGCAAACATTCAGTACTTC
D gene: TRBD1
V gene: TRBV6-1
J gene: TRBJ2-4
clone size: once

CDR3 protein: CARSEPKTGKMNQPQHF
CDR3 DNA: TGTGCCAGAAGCGAACCAAAGACGGGTAAGATGAATCAGCCCCAGCATTTT
D gene: NA
V gene: TRBV5-3
J gene: TRBJ1-5
clone size: few

CDR3 protein: CASSVDRGDGELFF
CDR3 DNA: TGCGCCAGCAGCGTGGACAGGGGTGACGGGGAGCTGTTTTTT
D gene: TRBD1
V gene: TRBV5-1
J gene: TRBJ2-2
clone size: NA

CDR3 protein: CASSDPGGASGIYEQYF
CDR3 DNA: TGCGCCAGCAGTGATCCGGGCGGAGCTAGCGGGATATACGAGCAGTACTTC
D gene: TRBD2
V gene: TRBV10-1
J gene: TRBJ2-7
clone size: NA

CDR3 protein: CASSRGRGTEAFF
CDR3 DNA: TGCGCCAGCAGCCGGGGCAGGGGTACTGAAGCTTTCTTT
D gene: NA
V gene: TRBV4-3
J gene: TRBJ1-1
clone size: NA

CDR3 protein: CASRTMDSEAFF
CDR3 DNA: TGTGCCAGCCGAACCATGGACAGTGAAGCTTTCTTT
D gene: NA
V gene: TRBV6-1
J gene: TRBJ1-1
clone size: NA

CDR3 protein: CASSIQRGDTGELFF
CDR3 DNA: TGTGCCAGTAGTATTCAGCGGGGGGACACCGGGGAGCTGTTTTTT
D gene: TRBD2
V gene: TRBV19
J gene: TRBJ2-2
clone size: once

CDR3 protein: CASSYQGGYQPQHF
CDR3 DNA: TGTGCCAGCAGTTACCAGGGGGGTTATCAGCCCCAGCATTTT
D gene: TRBD1
V gene: TRBV28
J gene: TRBJ1-5
clone size: few

CDR3 protein: CASSPGLADLRAQYF
CDR3 DNA: TGTGCCAGCAGCCCAGGACTAGCGGATTTGAGGGCCCAGTACTTC
D gene: TRBD2
V gene: TRBV14
J gene: TRBJ2-5
clone size: NA

CDR3 protein: CASSYGTSGNEQFF
CDR3 DNA: TGTGCCAGCAGCTACGGGACTAGCGGAAATGAGCAGTTCTTC
D gene: TRBD2
V gene: TRBV7-9
J gene: TRBJ2-1
clone size: NA

CDR3 protein: CASCYTGGAETQYF
CDR3 DNA: TGTGCCAGCTGTTACACAGGGGGCGCTGAGACCCAGTACTTC
D gene: TRBD1
V gene: TRBV28
J gene: TRBJ2-5
clone size: NA

CDR3 protein: CASSLSGTTSTDTQYF
CDR3 DNA: TGCGCCAGCAGCTTGTCAGGGACAACAAGCACAGATACGCAGTATTTT
D gene: NA
V gene: TRBV5-1
J gene: TRBJ2-3
clone size: NA

CDR3 protein: CASSQDQIGELFF
CDR3 DNA: TGCGCCAGCAGCCAAGATCAAATCGGGGAGCTGTTTTTT
D gene: NA
V gene: TRBV4-1
J gene: TRBJ2-2
clone size: NA

CDR3 protein: CASSFQQGSEQFF
CDR3 DNA: TGTGCCAGCAGCTTCCAACAGGGAAGTGAGCAGTTCTTC
D gene: NA
V gene: TRBV7-3
J gene: TRBJ2-1
clone size: few

CDR3 protein: CASSPTSNPGELFF
CDR3 DNA: TGTGCCAGCTCACCTACTAGCAACCCCGGGGAGCTGTTTTTT
D gene: NA
V gene: TRBV18
J gene: TRBJ2-2
clone size: NA

CDR3 protein: CASSLAGTRIDTQYF
CDR3 DNA: TGTGCCAGCAGCTTAGCAGGGACTAGAATAGATACGCAGTATTTT
D gene: TRBD2
V gene: TRBV11-2
J gene: TRBJ2-3
clone size: NA

CDR3 protein: CAWRRTSGSNEQFF
CDR3 DNA: TGTGCCTGGAGGCGGACTAGCGGGAGCAATGAGCAGTTCTTC
D gene: TRBD2
V gene: TRBV30
J gene: TRBJ2-1
clone size: few

CDR3 protein: CASREQGSSYNEQFF
CDR3 DNA: TGTGCCAGCAGGGAACAGGGGTCCTCCTACAATGAGCAGTTCTTC
D gene: TRBD1
V gene: TRBV2
J gene: TRBJ2-1
clone size: NA

CDR3 protein: CATYYTVTYEQYF
CDR3 DNA: TGTGCCACCTACTATACGGTGACCTACGAGCAGTACTTC
D gene: NA
V gene: TRBV6-1
J gene: TRBJ2-7
clone size: NA

CDR3 protein: CASSIVGNNEKLFF
CDR3 DNA: TGTGCCAGTAGTATCGTCGGGAATAATGAAAAACTGTTTTTT
D gene: NA
V gene: TRBV19
J gene: TRBJ1-4
clone size: NA

CDR3 protein: CASSWTSGREGSRYF
CDR3 DNA: TGTGCCAGCAGCTGGACTAGCGGGAGAGAGGGTAGCCGATACTTC
D gene: TRBD2
V gene: TRBV5-4
J gene: TRBJ2-7
clone size: NA

CDR3 protein: CAWSVDRIYEQYF
CDR3 DNA: TGTGCCTGGAGTGTAGACAGAATCTACGAGCAGTACTTC
D gene: NA
V gene: TRBV30
J gene: TRBJ2-7
clone size: NA

CDR3 protein: CASSLFAGGPYNEQFF
CDR3 DNA: TGTGCCAGCAGCTTATTCGCGGGAGGGCCGTACAATGAGCAGTTCTTC
D gene: TRBD2
V gene: TRBV7-2
J gene: TRBJ2-1
clone size: NA

CDR3 protein: CASSPRDNAGYTF
CDR3 DNA: TGCGCCAGCAGCCCCCGGGACAACGCTGGCTACACCTTC
D gene: NA
V gene: TRBV5-1
J gene: TRBJ1-2
clone size: once

CDR3 protein: CASSLGNSGRALYEQFF
CDR3 DNA: TGTGCCAGCAGCTTAGGGAATAGCGGGAGGGCCCTCTACGAGCAGTTCTTC
D gene: TRBD2
V gene: TRBV7-9
J gene: TRBJ2-1
clone size: NA